The clone carrying this T cell receptor (beta chain) was recorded only once. The data were taken from a study of T cell responses to AZD1222 COVID-19 vaccine. Assay: immunoSEQ multiplex PCR; the TCRdb copy retains only in-frame clones and omits some. The sample lists about 50,000 clones, 80% to 90% occurring once. The V gene lost 5 bases and the J gene lost 4 bases, with 12 bases spanning the gap. The length of the CDR3 is 13 residues. From germline, CDR1 is SGHRS and CDR2 YFSETQ. The specimen was peripheral blood, collected on day 0 of AZD1222 vaccination. The chain employs TRBV5-1 and TRBJ1-2; unclear D gene. This TCR was recovered from an adult in good health. CDR3 bases: TGCGCCAGCAGAGGAGTTTTTAGCTATGGCTACACCTTC. It yields the protein CASRGVFSYGYTF.